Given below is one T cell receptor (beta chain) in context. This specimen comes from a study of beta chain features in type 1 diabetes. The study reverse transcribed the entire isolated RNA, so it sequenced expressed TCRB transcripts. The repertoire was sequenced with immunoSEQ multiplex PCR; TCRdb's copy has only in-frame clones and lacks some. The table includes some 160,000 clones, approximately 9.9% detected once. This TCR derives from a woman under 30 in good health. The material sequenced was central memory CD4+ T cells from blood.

The chain's CDR3 is CASRQDSSSTDTQYF. The CDR3 nucleotides are TGTGCCAGCCGACAGGACTCCTCTAGCACAGATACGCAGTATTTT. This sequence joins TRBV2 and TRBJ2-3, with a weak D call TRBD1 (6 bases). V gave up 8 bases and J gave up 0 bases, with 15 bases separating them. Germline CDR1 SNHLY, CDR2 FYNNEI. The CDR3 sequence is 15 residues long.